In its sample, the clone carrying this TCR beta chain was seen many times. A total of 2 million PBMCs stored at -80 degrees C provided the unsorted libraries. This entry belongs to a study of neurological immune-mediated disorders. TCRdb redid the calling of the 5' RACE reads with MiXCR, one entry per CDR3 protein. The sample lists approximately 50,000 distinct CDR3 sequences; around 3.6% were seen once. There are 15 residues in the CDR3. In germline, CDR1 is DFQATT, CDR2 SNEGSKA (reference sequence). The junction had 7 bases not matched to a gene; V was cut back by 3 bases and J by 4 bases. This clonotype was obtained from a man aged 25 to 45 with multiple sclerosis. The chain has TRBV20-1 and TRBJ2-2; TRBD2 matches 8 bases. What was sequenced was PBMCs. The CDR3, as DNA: TGCAGTGCTAGGAAAAGCGGGGGACGCACCGGGGAGCTGTTTTTT. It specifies CSARKSGGRTGELFF.